This passage covers 16 T cell receptor beta chains from one sample sequenced in a study of blood T cells in healthy people across ages. For the second PCR, which ran for roughly 7 to 11 cycles, a sample-barcoded 5' primer and a J-beta primer mix were used. TCRdb analysed the 5' RACE reads with MiXCR anew, one entry per CDR3 protein. The sample lists over a million distinct CDR3 sequences; less than 25% were seen once. This sample also appeared in a second study, on T cells of mothers and their children.

The specimen sequenced was blood. The receptors were gathered from a girl aged 2 to 9 in good health.

The J gene is TRBJ1-6, the V gene TRBV5-1; no reliable D call. Germline CDR1 SGHRS, CDR2 YFSETQ. The V end was cut by 0 bases, the J end by 10 bases, with 11 bases between. This CDR3 has 14 amino acids. CDR3 coding DNA: TGCGCCAGCAGCTTGGGTATCCTAGAGTCACCCCTCCACTTT. Amino acids: CASSLGILESPLHF.

This clonotype has just a few counts. This chain joins TRBV29-1 and TRBJ2-5; TRBD1 is a possible D gene (5 bases). The J call is uncertain, as TRBJ2-1 better fits the DNA end. The CDR3 totals 16 residues. Germline CDR1 and CDR2: SQVTM and ANQGSEA. CDR3 sequence reads: CSVSSGSTVAYNEQFF. In DNA, the CDR3 is TGCAGCGTTTCTTCGGGCTCGACAGTGGCCTACAATGAGCAGTTCTTC.

The chain is built from TRBV6-5 and TRBJ2-5, with 8 nucleotides matching TRBD1. Gene TRBJ2-7 matches the end of the DNA better, so the J call may be wrong. Germline loops: CDR1 MNHEY, CDR2 SVGAGI. CDR3 size: 13 residues. The CDR3 loop is CASSYAGTGEQYF. In nucleotides, the CDR3 is TGTGCCAGCAGTTACGCAGGGACAGGCGAGCAGTACTTC.

This clonotype was recorded once. V and J are TRBV27 and TRBJ2-3; D is ambiguous. Between the trimmed V and J ends, which lost 6 bases and 2 bases, there was a span of 15 bases. The CDR3 totals 15 residues. Germline values: CDR1 MNHEY, CDR2 SMNVEV (reference sequence). The CDR3 loop reads CASSSKGPYTDTQYF. The DNA for the CDR3 is TGTGCCAGCAGCTCGAAAGGCCCGTACACAGATACGCAGTATTTT.

J is TRBJ1-2 and V is TRBV12-3 or TRBV12-4; TRBD1 matches at 8 bases. The CDR3 has 15 amino acids. With V trimmed by 4 bases and J by 6 bases, 10 bases remained unmatched. The CDR3: CASSSGNRGGNGYTF. The CDR3 DNA reads TGTGCCAGCAGTTCCGGGAACAGGGGGGGAAATGGCTACACCTTC.

The chain is built from TRBV9 and TRBJ1-4; D gene unclear. The CDR3 is 15 residues long. Germline values: CDR1 SGDLS, CDR2 YYNGEE. The V and J ends lost 0 bases and 2 bases respectively, with 8 bases between them. This CDR3 is CASSVGDLTNEKLFF. The CDR3 DNA reads TGTGCCAGCAGCGTAGGGGATTTGACTAATGAAAAACTGTTTTTT.

This clonotype has a handful of counts. V usage is TRBV20-1 and J usage is TRBJ2-5, with D possibly being TRBD2 (5 bases). V lost 4 bases, J lost 4 bases, and 16 bases lay in between. This CDR3 is 14 amino acids long. The germline gives CDR1 DFQATT, CDR2 SNEGSKA (reference sequence). The CDR3, as DNA: TGCAGTGCTAATCCCTCACTAGGAGGAGAGACCCAGTACTTC. It specifies CSANPSLGGETQYF.

This clonotype was detected only a few times. V usage is TRBV5-1 and J usage is TRBJ2-7; tentatively, D is TRBD1 or TRBD2 (5 bases each). Germline V CDR1 and CDR2: SGHRS, YFSETQ. This CDR3 region has 13 residues. Trimming cost V 4 bases and J 2 bases, with 10 bases left between them. The CDR3 coding sequence is TGCGCCAGCAGCATGGTGGGACCCTACGAGCAGTACTTC. Amino acids: CASSMVGPYEQYF. Drawing the rest from reference TRBV5-1 and TRBJ2-7, the complete variable domain is KAGVTQTPRYLIKTRGQQVTLSCSPISGHRSVSWYQQTPGQGLQFLFEYFSETQRNKGNFPGRFSGRQFSNSRSEMNVSTLELGDSALYLCASSMVGPYEQYFGPGTRLTVT.

V is TRBV27 and J is TRBJ2-1; D gene unclear. Trimming removed 0 bases at V and 9 bases at J, with 9 bases between. The CDR3 covers 13 residues. Germline V gives CDR1 MNHEY, CDR2 SMNVEV (reference sequence). The chain's CDR3 is CASSLSTVGEQFF. Written as DNA, the CDR3 is TGTGCCAGCAGTTTATCGACGGTGGGTGAGCAGTTCTTC.

This clonotype was recorded a few times. The genes are TRBV9 and TRBJ2-1, with 12 bases identical to TRBD2. The assigned J gene may be wrong: the sequence end matches TRBJ2-5 better. The germline gives CDR1 SGDLS, CDR2 YYNGEE. CDR3 length: 15 amino acids. The CDR3 sequence: CASSQRTSGVETQYF. In DNA form, the CDR3 reads TGTGCCAGCAGCCAACGGACTAGCGGGGTGGAGACCCAGTACTTC.

This clonotype was seen a few times. The chain links TRBV20-1 to TRBJ1-1; D is possibly TRBD1 (6 bases). Looked up from germline, CDR1 is DFQATT and CDR2 is SNEGSKA (reference sequence). CDR3 length: 13 residues. V was shortened by 6 bases and J by 0 bases, with 11 bases between the two germline ends. CDR3 amino acids: CSAEDSMNTEAFF. The CDR3, as DNA: TGCAGTGCCGAGGACAGCATGAACACTGAAGCTTTCTTT.

This clonotype has only one observation. This sequence joins TRBV27 and TRBJ1-1; TRBD1 agrees at 8 bases. The J segment lost 0 bases and the V segment lost 10 bases, leaving 7 bases of the junction unmatched. The V gene's germline CDR1 is MNHEY and CDR2 SMNVEV (reference sequence). The CDR3 covers 14 residues. The CDR3 DNA is TGTGCCACCATTAGGACAGGGATGAACACTGAAGCTTTCTTT. Its translation is CATIRTGMNTEAFF.

With respect to this clonotype: No conserved phenylalanine or tryptophan is present at the end of the CDR3, so a read error is the likely explanation. The chain uses TRBV5-1 and TRBJ1-1, with D uncertain. Germline assignment: CDR1 SGHRS and CDR2 YFSETQ. With 3 bases removed from V and 5 bases from J, the gap between germline ends came to 17 bases. The CDR3 has 15 amino acids. The CDR3 nucleotides are TGCGCCAGCAGCTACACGGGTGGTATTGGAACTGAAGCTTTCCTT. Protein product: CASSYTGGIGTEAFL.

This chain uses TRBV18 with TRBJ2-7; 7 bases are a match to TRBD1. The ends lost 2 bases at V and 3 bases at J; junction bases unmatched: 4. Germline values: CDR1 KGHSH, CDR2 LQKENI. The CDR3 totals 14 residues. The DNA for the CDR3 is TGTGCCAGCTCACCAGGACAGGCTGGCTACGAGCAGTACTTC. Encoded protein: CASSPGQAGYEQYF.

This clonotype was observed at least ten times. The V call is TRBV9, the J call TRBJ2-7; 10 bases agree with TRBD1. This CDR3 spans 15 amino acids. Germline CDR1 is SGDLS and CDR2 is YYNGEE. Trimming cost V 5 bases and J 5 bases; bases outside gene matches: 10. The CDR3 nucleotides are TGTGCCAGCAGTCGACAGGGGGCCGGGCAAGACGAGCAGTACTTC. This sequence encodes CASSRQGAGQDEQYF.

This clonotype came up a few times. The chain employs TRBV4-2 and TRBJ2-7; D gene uncertain. V lost 3 bases, J lost 5 bases, and 14 bases lay in between. Germline-derived CDR1 and CDR2 are LGHNA and YNFKEQ. The CDR3 is made up of 14 amino acids. The CDR3 DNA reads TGTGCCAGCAGCCAGCCCACGCGTAAGAACGAGCAGTACTTC. Encoded protein: CASSQPTRKNEQYF.